This T cell receptor beta chain came from a study of vaccination effects on CD4 cells after COVID-19. A 10-day culture period preceded the isolation of CD4+ T cells. Measured with immunoSEQ multiplex PCR; TCRdb has only the in-frame clones, and not every one. This sample has about 50,000 clones, with roughly 80% found just once. Concerning this clone itself: Its antigen is not known.

This CDR3 comprises 16 residues. In germline, CDR1 is LGHDT, CDR2 YNNKEL (reference sequence). The V end was cut by 2 bases, the J end by 4 bases, with 17 bases between. This TCR came from a human donor who received a COVID-19 vaccine. The sample was CD4+ T cells from PBMCs cultured without peptide, taken before COVID-19 vaccination. The chain carries TRBV3-1 (or the pseudogene TRBV3-2) and TRBJ2-5; D might be TRBD2 (7 bases). The CDR3 spells CASSQNGGQFSETQYF. DNA of the CDR3: TGTGCCAGCAGCCAAAACGGGGGGCAATTTTCAGAGACCCAGTACTTC.